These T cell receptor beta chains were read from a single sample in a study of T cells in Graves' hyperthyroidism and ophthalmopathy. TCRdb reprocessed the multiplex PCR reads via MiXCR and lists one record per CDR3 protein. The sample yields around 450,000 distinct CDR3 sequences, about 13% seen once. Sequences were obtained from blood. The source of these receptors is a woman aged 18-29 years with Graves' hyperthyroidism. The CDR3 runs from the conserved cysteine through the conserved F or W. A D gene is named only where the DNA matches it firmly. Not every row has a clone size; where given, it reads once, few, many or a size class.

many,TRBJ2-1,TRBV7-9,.,CASSLGQGGGEQFF,TGTGCCAGCAGCTTAGGGCAGGGGGGAGGCGAGCAGTTCTTC
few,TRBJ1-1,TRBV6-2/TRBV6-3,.,CASSYSRVAAGQDKTEAFF,TGTGCCAGCAGTTACTCGAGGGTCGCAGCGGGCCAGGATAAGACTGAAGCTTTCTTT
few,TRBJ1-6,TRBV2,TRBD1,CASTWTGTVNSPLHF,TGTGCCAGCACCTGGACAGGAACAGTCAATTCACCCCTCCACTTT
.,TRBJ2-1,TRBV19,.,CASSTGLINEQFF,TGTGCCAGTAGTACGGGACTGATCAATGAGCAGTTCTTC
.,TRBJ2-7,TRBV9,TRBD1,CASSVEGSRGLYEQYF,TGTGCCAGCAGCGTAGAGGGGTCCAGGGGGCTTTACGAGCAGTACTTC
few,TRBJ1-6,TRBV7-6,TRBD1,CASSGGQRNSPLHF,TGTGCCAGCAGCGGGGGACAGAGGAATTCACCCCTCCACTTT
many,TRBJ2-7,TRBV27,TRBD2,CASSLSAGELYEQYF,TGTGCCAGCAGTTTATCGGCGGGAGAGCTCTACGAGCAGTACTTC
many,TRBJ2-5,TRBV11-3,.,CASSSNSKGTTQYF,TGTGCCAGCAGCTCCAACTCAAAAGGGACGACCCAGTACTTC
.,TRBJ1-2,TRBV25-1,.,CASSGGGASSYGYTF,TGTGCCAGCAGTGGGGGGGGGGCCTCCAGCTATGGCTACACCTTC
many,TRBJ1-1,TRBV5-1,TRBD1,CASSLGDRNTEAFF,TGCGCCAGCAGCTTGGGGGACAGGAACACTGAAGCTTTCTTT
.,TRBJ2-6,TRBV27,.,CASSEWGSGANVLTF,TGTGCCAGCAGTGAGTGGGGGTCTGGGGCCAACGTCCTGACTTTC
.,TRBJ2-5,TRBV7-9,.,CAASRVREGTQYF,TGTGCCGCGAGCCGGGTGCGGGAAGGGACCCAGTACTTC
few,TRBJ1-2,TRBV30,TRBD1,CAWSAPGQGDGYTF,TGTGCCTGGAGTGCACCGGGACAGGGGGATGGCTACACCTTC
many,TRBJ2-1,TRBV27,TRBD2,CASSLSLAGDSEQFF,TGTGCCAGCAGTTTATCGCTAGCGGGAGATAGTGAGCAGTTCTTC
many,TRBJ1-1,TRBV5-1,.,CASSTDRRENTEAFF,TGCGCCAGCAGCACCGACAGGCGAGAGAACACTGAAGCTTTCTTT
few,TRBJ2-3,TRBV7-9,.,CASSPMGTDTQYF,TGTGCCAGCAGCCCTATGGGTACAGATACGCAGTATTTT
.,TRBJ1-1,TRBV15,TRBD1,CATGQLTGPGTEAFF,TGTGCCACCGGACAATTGACAGGGCCGGGAACTGAAGCTTTCTTT
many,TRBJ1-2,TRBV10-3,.,CAISPPGGAPYGYTF,TGTGCCATCAGTCCCCCGGGGGGGGCCCCCTATGGCTACACCTTC
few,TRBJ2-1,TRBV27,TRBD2,CASSPRLAGVYNEQFF,TGTGCCAGCAGTCCGAGACTAGCGGGAGTCTACAATGAGCAGTTCTTC
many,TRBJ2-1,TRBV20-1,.,CSARSGSTIYEQFF,TGCAGTGCTAGAAGTGGGAGTACTATCTATGAGCAGTTCTTC
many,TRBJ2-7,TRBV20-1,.,CSAKPQGWGYSYEQYF,TGCAGTGCTAAACCCCAAGGCTGGGGGTACTCCTACGAGCAGTACTTC
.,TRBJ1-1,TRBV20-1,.,CSARDTRATKAFF,TGCAGTGCTAGAGATACGAGGGCCACTAAAGCTTTCTTT
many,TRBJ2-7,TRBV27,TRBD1,CASSSTLTGVDHEQYF,TGTGCCAGCAGTTCAACCCTGACAGGGGTCGACCACGAGCAGTACTTC
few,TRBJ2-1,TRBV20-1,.,CSARDKTAPEQFF,TGCAGTGCTAGAGATAAAACTGCCCCTGAGCAGTTCTTC
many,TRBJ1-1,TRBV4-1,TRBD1,CASSPRTGWDTEAFF,TGCGCCAGCAGCCCCAGGACAGGGTGGGACACTGAAGCTTTCTTT
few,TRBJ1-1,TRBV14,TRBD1,CASSLPRPGGFGEAFF,TGTGCCAGCAGCCTCCCTCGCCCAGGGGGCTTTGGTGAAGCTTTCTTT
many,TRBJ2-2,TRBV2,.,CASSRQSTGELFF,TGTGCCAGCAGTAGGCAGAGCACCGGGGAGCTGTTTTTT
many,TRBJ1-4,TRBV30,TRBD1,CAGQGDREKLFF,TGTGCCGGACAGGGGGATCGTGAAAAACTGTTTTTT
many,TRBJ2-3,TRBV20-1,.,CSASRASGDQDTQYF,TGCAGTGCTAGTAGGGCGAGCGGAGATCAGGATACGCAGTATTTT
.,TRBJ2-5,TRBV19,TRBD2,CASSFRAGEETQYF,TGTGCCAGTAGTTTCCGAGCGGGAGAGGAGACCCAGTACTTC
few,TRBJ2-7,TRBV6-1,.,CASSHLPGEQYF,TGTGCCAGCAGTCATCTTCCCGGCGAGCAGTACTTC
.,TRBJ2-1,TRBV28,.,CASSLTVNEPFF,TGTGCCAGCAGTTTAACCGTAAATGAGCCCTTCTTC
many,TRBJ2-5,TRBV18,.,CASSPAAQETQYF,TGTGCCAGCTCACCGGCGGCCCAAGAGACCCAGTACTTC
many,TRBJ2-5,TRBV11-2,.,CASSGGAVQETQYF,TGTGCCAGCAGCGGGGGGGCTGTCCAAGAGACCCAGTACTTC
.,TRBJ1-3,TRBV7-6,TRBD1,CASRETGPGNTIYF,TGTGCCAGCCGGGAGACAGGGCCGGGAAACACCATATATTTT
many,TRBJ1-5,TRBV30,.,CAWRGLSNQPQHF,TGTGCCTGGAGGGGGCTTAGCAATCAGCCCCAGCATTTT
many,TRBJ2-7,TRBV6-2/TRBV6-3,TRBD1,CASRGTGGIEQYF,TGTGCCAGCAGAGGGACAGGGGGGATCGAGCAGTACTTC
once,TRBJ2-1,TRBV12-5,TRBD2,CASGPPAGLSYNEQFF,TGTGCTAGTGGTCCCCCAGCGGGACTAAGCTACAATGAGCAGTTCTTC
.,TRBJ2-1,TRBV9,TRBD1,CASSGTGDNEQFF,TGTGCCAGCAGCGGGACAGGAGACAATGAGCAGTTCTTC
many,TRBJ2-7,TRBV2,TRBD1,CASSFDRGTSYEQYF,TGTGCCAGCAGCTTTGACAGGGGGACGTCGTACGAGCAGTACTTC
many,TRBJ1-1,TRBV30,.,CAWSPKGGVRLAFF,TGTGCCTGGAGTCCTAAGGGCGGAGTCCGTTTGGCTTTCTTT
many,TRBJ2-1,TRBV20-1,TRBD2,CSARAGTSVYNEQFF,TGCAGTGCTAGAGCCGGGACTAGCGTGTACAATGAGCAGTTCTTC
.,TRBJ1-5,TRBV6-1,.,CASSEGGSLRGSQHF,TGTGCCAGCAGTGAAGGGGGGTCCCTCCGGGGGTCCCAGCATTTT
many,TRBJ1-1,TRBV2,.,CASSDVLNTEAFF,TGTGCCAGCAGTGACGTACTGAACACTGAAGCTTTCTTT
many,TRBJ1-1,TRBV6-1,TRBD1,CASSLRGLVDTEAFF,TGTGCCAGCAGCCTGAGGGGGCTGGTCGACACTGAAGCTTTCTTT
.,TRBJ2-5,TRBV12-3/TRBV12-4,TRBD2,CASSFPGGAGGETQYF,TGTGCCAGCAGTTTCCCCGGGGGAGCGGGAGGAGAGACCCAGTACTTC
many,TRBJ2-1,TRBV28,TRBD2,CASSLGTSGYNEQFF,TGTGCCAGCAGTCTCGGGACTAGCGGCTACAATGAGCAGTTCTTC
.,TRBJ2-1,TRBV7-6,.,CASSLEYSNEQFF,TGTGCCAGCAGCTTAGAGTACAGCAATGAGCAGTTCTTC
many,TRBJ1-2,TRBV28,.,CASRSYDRIAYGYTF,TGTGCCAGCAGATCTTATGACAGAATCGCTTATGGCTACACCTTC
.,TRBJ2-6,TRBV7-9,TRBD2,CASSLPAGSSGANVLTF,TGTGCCAGCAGCTTACCAGCGGGAAGCTCTGGGGCCAACGTCCTGACTTTC
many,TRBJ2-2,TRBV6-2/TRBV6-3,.,CASSFRTFKNTGELFF,TGTGCCAGCAGTTTCCGGACTTTCAAGAACACCGGGGAGCTGTTTTTT
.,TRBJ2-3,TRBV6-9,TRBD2,CASSYSKGSSGRSDTQYF,TGTGCCAGCAGTTACTCGAAGGGTAGTAGCGGGAGGTCAGATACGCAGTATTTT
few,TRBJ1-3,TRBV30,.,CAWQTGSGNTIYF,TGTGCCTGGCAGACAGGCTCTGGAAACACCATATATTTT
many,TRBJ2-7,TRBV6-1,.,CAVGQAYEQYF,TGTGCCGTCGGGCAGGCCTACGAGCAGTACTTC
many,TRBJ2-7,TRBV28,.,CASRDLGSGSYEQYF,TGTGCCAGCCGCGACTTGGGATCCGGGTCCTACGAGCAGTACTTC